This TCR beta chain was captured by sequencing in a study of long-term antiretroviral therapy in people with HIV. As to this clone: Its target is unknown.

The run of the v3.0 immunoSEQ assay was at survey level. The method was immunoSEQ multiplex PCR; TCRdb's version includes in-frame clones alone and lacks a portion of them. The data hold around 31,000 clones, with 80% to 90% observed a single time. Notes on the study in general: At every time point, clones expanded before ART dominated the repertoire.

This CDR3 region has 16 residues. V lost 4 bases and J lost 2; bases outside the gene matches: 9. Per the germline V gene, CDR1 is SGHVS and CDR2 is FQNEAQ. The sequence came from a man between 18 and 29 years old with HIV. J is TRBJ2-3 and V is TRBV7-8, with 7 bases that match TRBD2. Sequencing was performed on unsorted PBMCs, taken 0.8 years before starting antiretroviral therapy. CDR3 sequence reads: CASSWFRAGITDTQYF. DNA for the CDR3: TGTGCCAGCAGCTGGTTCCGAGCGGGAATCACAGATACGCAGTATTTT.